Sequencing of this TCR beta chain was carried out in a study of blood T cell repertoires in COVID-19. At the level of the study: The samples span acute and convalescent COVID-19 from the United States, Italy and Spain. T cells, B-cell-depleted T cells, or PBMCs provided the cDNA or gDNA that served as material.

As handled by the study authors: Scientists estimated how many nucleated cells there were by amplifying reference gene primers. TCRdb's table, derived via immunoSEQ multiplex PCR, lists solely in-frame clones and lacks some. The V and J calls and clone size were taken over from that table, and D and trimming were inferred from the DNA. Of approximately 97,000 clones listed, more than 90% are singletons. This receptor was identified in a man aged 18-30 years with acute or convalescent COVID-19. Sequencing was performed on peripheral blood.

CDR3 coding DNA: TGTGCCAGCAGCTTGGACTCAGATACGCAGTATTTT. Amino acid sequence: CASSLDSDTQYF. The V gene is TRBV5-4, the J gene TRBJ2-3; D gene ambiguous. Per germline, CDR1 SGHNT and CDR2 YYREEE (reference sequence). Trimming pared 0 bases from V and 4 bases from J, leaving 3 bases between. CDR3 length: 12 residues.